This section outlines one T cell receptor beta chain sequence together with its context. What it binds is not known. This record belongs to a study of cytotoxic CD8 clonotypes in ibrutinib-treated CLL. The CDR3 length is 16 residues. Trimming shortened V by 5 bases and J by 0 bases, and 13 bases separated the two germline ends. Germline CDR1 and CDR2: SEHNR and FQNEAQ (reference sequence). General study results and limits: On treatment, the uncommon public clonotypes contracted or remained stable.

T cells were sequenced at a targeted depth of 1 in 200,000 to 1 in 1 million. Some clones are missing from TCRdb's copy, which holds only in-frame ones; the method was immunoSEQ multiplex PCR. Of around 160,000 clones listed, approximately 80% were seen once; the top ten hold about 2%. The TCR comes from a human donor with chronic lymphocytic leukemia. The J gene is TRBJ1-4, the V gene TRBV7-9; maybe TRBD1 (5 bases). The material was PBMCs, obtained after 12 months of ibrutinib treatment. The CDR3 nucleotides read TGTGCCAGCAGCCGTGGGACGGTTGCAACTAATGAAAAACTGTTTTTT. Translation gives CASSRGTVATNEKLFF.